What follows is one TCR beta chain and its context. This CDR3 is 18 amino acids long. The germline V gene encodes CDR1 SGHAT and CDR2 FQNNGV. With 1 base clipped from V and 8 bases from J, the junction kept 14 bases outside the gene matches. The data are from a study of blood T cell repertoires in COVID-19. Profiling relied on immunoSEQ multiplex PCR, and the TCRdb table lists in-frame clones only, not all of them. The sample shows approximately 290,000 clones, over 85% of them seen only once. The source of this sequence is a woman in her twenties or thirties with COVID-19, enrolled during active disease. Sample: peripheral blood. V is TRBV11-2 and J is TRBJ1-6; 7 positions agree with TRBD1. CDR3 bases: TGTGCCAGCAGCTTAGGGGGTGCGAGGGGGCCCTCGGATTCACCCCTCCACTTT. Its translation is CASSLGGARGPSDSPLHF.